The clone carrying this TCR beta chain was detected only a few times. Its antigen is not identified. Sequencing was at survey level. Sequencing used immunoSEQ multiplex PCR; TCRdb keeps in-frame clones, though not all of them. This sample yields around 33,000 clones, of which 88% are seen a single time; 0.75% to 1% belongs to the top ten. V was pared by 6 bases and J by 0 bases, with 11 bases between. CDR1 is ENHRY, CDR2 SYGVKD, per germline. This CDR3 spans 14 amino acids. The entry originates in a study of STAT5B mutations in CD4+ large granular lymphocyte leukemia. Broader study findings: Patient CD4-sorted repertoires looked more clonal than healthy CD4+ repertoires, even without putative leukemic clones.

Buffy coats from healthy blood donors served as controls. The receptor comes from a human donor in good health. This sequence joins TRBV10-3 and TRBJ1-2; the D gene is possibly TRBD1 (5 bases). Material: CD4+ T cells from blood buffy coats. CDR3 amino acids: CAISPRGANYGYTF. The CDR3 coding sequence is TGTGCCATCAGCCCCCGGGGGGCTAACTATGGCTACACCTTC.